This TCR beta chain is drawn from a study of T cell responses to AZD1222 COVID-19 vaccine. Study-level information: Pooled samples include second doses given at about 4 or 12 weeks. Study-wide results and limits: Elevations in Spike-specific TCR breadth and depth followed administration of two AZD1222 doses. Of the AZD1222 recipients, only 5 or 6 were seropositive at baseline.

Trimming removed 6 bases at V and 8 bases at J, with 19 bases between. The CDR3 contains 14 residues. The germline V gene encodes CDR1 MNHEY and CDR2 SVGAGI. Clones were sequenced by immunoSEQ multiplex PCR, and TCRdb holds only the in-frame ones, with some missing. This table has about 170,000 clones, around 91% appearing once. With regard to this clone: Its specificity is unknown.

Material: peripheral blood, obtained on day 0 of AZD1222 vaccination. The genes are TRBV6-5 and TRBJ1-2; a possible D gene is TRBD1 (5 bases). The clonotype comes from an adult in good health. The DNA for the CDR3 is TGTGCCAGCAGCTCAGACAGTACTTGGGGCGGCTACACCTTC. Translated: CASSSDSTWGGYTF.